This entry lists 6 T cell receptor beta chains sequenced from one sample in a study of blood T cell repertoires in COVID-19. The table came from immunoSEQ multiplex PCR; TCRdb's copy has only in-frame clones and leaves some out. The sample holds about 170,000 clones; about 85% are singletons and the top ten take about 8.8%. Sample: peripheral blood. These TCRs come from a woman of 80 years or more with COVID-19, enrolled during active disease.

V is TRBV2 and J is TRBJ1-2; D perhaps matches TRBD1 (6 bases). The CDR3 consists of 15 residues. Trimming left V 4 bases short and J 4 bases short, with 16 bases between. Germline V lookup: CDR1 SNHLY, CDR2 FYNNEI. The CDR3: CASSVTRQVPYGYTF. CDR3 coding DNA: TGTGCCAGCAGTGTTACCCGACAGGTTCCCTATGGCTACACCTTC.

J is TRBJ2-3 and V is TRBV2, with 7 positions matching TRBD2. Trimming at V came to 8 bases and at J to 6 bases, leaving 8 bases not matched to a gene. The CDR3 contains 13 residues. The germline V gene encodes CDR1 SNHLY and CDR2 FYNNEI. The CDR3 coding sequence is TGTGCCAGCTCCCAACTAGCGATGGATACGCAGTATTTT. Amino acid sequence: CASSQLAMDTQYF.

As DNA, the CDR3 is TGTGCCAGCAGTTACCTGTTGAACGGGGCTGAAGCTTTCTTT. It yields the protein CASSYLLNGAEAFF. The J gene is TRBJ1-1, the V gene TRBV6-2 or TRBV6-3; D not certain. The length of the CDR3 is 14 residues. CDR1 and CDR2 (germline): MNHEY, SVGEGT. V lost 2 bases, J lost 6 bases, and 13 bases lay in between.

The chain is built from TRBV7-3 and TRBJ2-1; 8 bases match TRBD2. Germline V gives CDR1 SGHTA, CDR2 FQGTGA. This CDR3 contains 15 residues. Trimming removed 5 bases from V and 3 bases from J; junction bases left unmatched: 6. CDR3 sequence: CASSNNRGGYNEQFF. The CDR3 DNA is TGTGCCAGCAGCAATAACCGGGGGGGCTACAATGAGCAGTTCTTC.

The chain recombines TRBV12-3 or TRBV12-4 with TRBJ1-2; 8 bases line up with TRBD1. Trimming cost V 3 bases and J 6 bases; bases outside gene matches: 3. This CDR3 spans 13 amino acids. The CDR3 coding sequence is TGTGCCAGCAGTTTCTGGACAGGGAATGGCTACACCTTC. It encodes CASSFWTGNGYTF.

This clone is a singleton in its sample. The chain has TRBV27 and TRBJ2-7; 9 bases agree with TRBD1. V shed 10 bases and J 1 base; nucleotides not matched to a gene: 8. Germline lookup yields CDR1 MNHEY and CDR2 SMNVEV (reference sequence). There are 14 residues in the CDR3. The DNA for the CDR3 is TGTGCCACATCCCGGGACAGGGATTCCTACGAGCAGTACTTC. Protein: CATSRDRDSYEQYF.